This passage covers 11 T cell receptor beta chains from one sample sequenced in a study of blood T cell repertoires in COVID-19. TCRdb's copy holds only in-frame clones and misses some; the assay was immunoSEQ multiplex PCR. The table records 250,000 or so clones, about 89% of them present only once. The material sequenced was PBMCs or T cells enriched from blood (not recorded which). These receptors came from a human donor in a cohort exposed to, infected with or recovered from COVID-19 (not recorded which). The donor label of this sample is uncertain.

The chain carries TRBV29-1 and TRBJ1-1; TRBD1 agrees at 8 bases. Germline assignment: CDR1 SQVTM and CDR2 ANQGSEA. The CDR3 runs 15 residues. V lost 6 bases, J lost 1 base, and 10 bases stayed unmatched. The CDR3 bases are TGCAGCGTCGCGAGCCCCGGGACAGGGAACACTGAAGCTTTCTTT. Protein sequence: CSVASPGTGNTEAFF. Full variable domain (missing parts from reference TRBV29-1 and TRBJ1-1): SAVISQKPSRDICQRGTSLTIQCQVDSQVTMMFWYRQQPGQSLTLIATANQGSEATYESGFVIDKFPISRPNLTFSTLTVSNMSPEDSSIYLCSVASPGTGNTEAFFGQGTRLTVV.

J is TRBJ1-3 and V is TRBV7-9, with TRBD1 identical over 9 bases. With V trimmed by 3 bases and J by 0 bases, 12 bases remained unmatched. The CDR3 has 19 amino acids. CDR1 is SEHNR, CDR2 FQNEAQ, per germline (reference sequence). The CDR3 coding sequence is TGTGCCAGCAGCTTTTCGGGACAGGGACGATTGAACTCTGGAAACACCATATATTTT. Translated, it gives CASSFSGQGRLNSGNTIYF.

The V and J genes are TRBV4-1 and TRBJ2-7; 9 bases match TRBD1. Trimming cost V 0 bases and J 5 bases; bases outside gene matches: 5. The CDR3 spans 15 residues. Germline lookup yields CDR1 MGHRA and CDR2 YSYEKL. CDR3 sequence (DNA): TGCGCCAGCAGCCAAGATCCAGGGACAGGGAACGAGCAGTACTTC. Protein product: CASSQDPGTGNEQYF.

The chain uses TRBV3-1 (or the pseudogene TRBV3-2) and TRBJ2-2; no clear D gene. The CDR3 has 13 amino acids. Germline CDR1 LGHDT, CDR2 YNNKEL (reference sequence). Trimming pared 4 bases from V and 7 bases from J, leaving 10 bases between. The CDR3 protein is CASSPSAGGELFF. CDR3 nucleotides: TGTGCCAGCAGCCCGAGCGCTGGCGGGGAGCTGTTTTTT.

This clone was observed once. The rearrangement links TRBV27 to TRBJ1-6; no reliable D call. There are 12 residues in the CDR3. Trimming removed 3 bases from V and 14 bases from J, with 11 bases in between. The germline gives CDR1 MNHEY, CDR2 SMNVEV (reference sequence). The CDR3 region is CASSLEGSSLHF. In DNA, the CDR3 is TGTGCCAGCAGTTTGGAGGGTTCGTCCCTCCACTTT.

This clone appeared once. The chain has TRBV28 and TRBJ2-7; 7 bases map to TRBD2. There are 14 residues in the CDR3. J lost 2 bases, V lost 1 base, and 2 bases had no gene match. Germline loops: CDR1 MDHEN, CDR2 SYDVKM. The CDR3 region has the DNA TGTGCCAGCAGTTTATCGGGGGGAACCTACGAGCAGTACTTC. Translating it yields CASSLSGGTYEQYF.

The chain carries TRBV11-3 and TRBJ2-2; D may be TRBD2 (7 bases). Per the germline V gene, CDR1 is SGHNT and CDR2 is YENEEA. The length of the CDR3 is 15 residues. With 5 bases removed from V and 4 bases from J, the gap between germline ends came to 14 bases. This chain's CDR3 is CASSTAGAITGELFF. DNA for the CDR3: TGTGCCAGCAGCACCGCGGGGGCGATCACCGGGGAGCTGTTTTTT.

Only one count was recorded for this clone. Written as DNA, the CDR3 is TGTGCCAGCAGCAAACGAGGCGGGGGACAGGGAGGGAACTATGGCTACACCTTC. It specifies CASSKRGGGQGGNYGYTF. V gene TRBV21-1 combines with J gene TRBJ1-2; the listed D gene, TRBD1, was not tested against the DNA. TRBV21-1 is a pseudogene. The CDR3 runs to 18 residues.

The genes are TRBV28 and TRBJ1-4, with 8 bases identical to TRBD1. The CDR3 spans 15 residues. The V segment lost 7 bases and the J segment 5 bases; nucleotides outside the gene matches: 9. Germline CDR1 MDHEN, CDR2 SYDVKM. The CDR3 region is CASIPRQGPNEKLFF. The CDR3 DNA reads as TGTGCCAGCATACCCCGACAGGGGCCAAATGAAAAACTGTTTTTT.

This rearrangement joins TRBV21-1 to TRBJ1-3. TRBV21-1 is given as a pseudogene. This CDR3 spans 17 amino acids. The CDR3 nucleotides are TGTGCCAGCAGCAATCGCATGGGACTGTATAGAGGAAACACCATATATTTT. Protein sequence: CASSNRMGLYRGNTIYF.

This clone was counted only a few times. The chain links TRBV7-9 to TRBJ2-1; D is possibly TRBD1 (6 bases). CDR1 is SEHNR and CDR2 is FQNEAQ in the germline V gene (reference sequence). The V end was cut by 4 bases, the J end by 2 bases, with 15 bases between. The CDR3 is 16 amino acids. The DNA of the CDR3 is TGTGCCAGCAGCTCCCGACAGGTTGGGACCTACAATGAGCAGTTCTTC. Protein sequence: CASSSRQVGTYNEQFF.